The 7 T cell receptor beta chains below all came from one sample that was sequenced in a study of spatial heterogeneity in lung cancer. Time point of the sample: blood at routine non-recurrence follow-up after resection. The input material, whole RNA from tumor, nontumor lung or frozen PBMC, was sequenced unsorted. TCRdb processed the 5' RACE reads anew with MiXCR; each CDR3 protein has one entry. The table lists 51,000 or so distinct CDR3 sequences, roughly 8.1% of them singletons. Sequencing used PBMCs, obtained at follow-up. The receptors shown here come from a female donor with early-stage non-small cell lung cancer.

The table lists this clonotype with many counts. V is TRBV12-3 or TRBV12-4 and J is TRBJ2-5, with 7 bases matching TRBD1. After removal of 6 bases from V and 1 base from J, the junction contained 8 bases not matched to a gene. This CDR3 is 15 amino acids long. CDR3: CASSRWGTAQETQYF. The CDR3 region has the DNA TGTGCCAGCAGCCGTTGGGGGACAGCCCAAGAGACCCAGTACTTC.

This clonotype was counted between two and nine times. The chain links TRBV5-1 to TRBJ1-4; possible D gene TRBD1, 5 bases. Germline V gene data show CDR1 as SGHRS and CDR2 as YFSETQ. Trimming stripped 4 bases from V and 4 bases from J, with 11 bases between. CDR3 length: 14 amino acids. The CDR3 DNA sequence: TGCGCCAGCAGCGGCGGGACTCATAATGAAAAACTGTTTTTT. This sequence encodes CASSGGTHNEKLFF.

A note on this clonotype: A single base separates this from a much larger clone, so it may be a read error. The V and J genes are TRBV4-3 and TRBJ2-7; 11 nucleotides agree with TRBD2. CDR1 is LGHNA and CDR2 is YSLEER in the germline V gene. The CDR3 is 16 amino acids. The CDR3 DNA reads TGCGTCAGCAGCCGACATAGCGGGGGGGCCTCCTACGAGCAGTACTTC. Residues: CVSSRHSGGASYEQYF.

This clonotype was seen many times. V usage is TRBV28 and J usage is TRBJ2-4, with D unresolved. Germline lookup yields CDR1 MDHEN and CDR2 SYDVKM. The CDR3 is 15 amino acids. V lost 6 bases, J lost 7 bases, and 19 bases lay in between. CDR3 DNA sequence: TGTGCCAGCAGAACCAGAGATTTTGGCTGGAACATTCAGTACTTC. Its translation is CASRTRDFGWNIQYF.

This clonotype has more than one count but fewer than ten. The rearrangement joins TRBV12-3 or TRBV12-4 to TRBJ2-6, with D possibly matching TRBD1 (5 bases). Trimming pared 7 bases from V and 0 bases from J, leaving 7 bases between. This CDR3 region has 14 residues. The CDR3 sequence: CASTGRSGANVLTF. Here the CDR3 DNA reads TGTGCCAGCACAGGGCGCTCTGGGGCCAACGTCCTGACTTTC.

There are many counts of this clonotype. The CDR3 loop reads CSAGPPTANYGYTF. In DNA, the CDR3 is TGCAGTGCTGGGCCACCTACAGCTAACTATGGCTACACCTTC. V gene TRBV20-1 combines with J gene TRBJ1-2; no firm D call. The germline gives CDR1 DFQATT, CDR2 SNEGSKA (reference sequence). The CDR3 contains 14 residues. The V gene lost 5 bases and the J gene lost 0 bases, with 13 bases spanning the gap.

Ten or more counts support this clonotype. The CDR3 protein is CASSIGEALSTDTQYF. CDR3 sequence (DNA): TGTGCCAGCAGCATCGGGGAAGCTCTTAGCACAGATACGCAGTATTTT. The rearrangement links TRBV7-2 to TRBJ2-3; a weak D match, TRBD2 (5 bases). The CDR3 sequence is 16 residues long. Trimming stripped 5 bases from V and 0 bases from J, with 15 bases between. The V gene's germline CDR1 is SGHTA and CDR2 FQGNSA.